A single sample is the source of the 9 T cell receptor beta chains below, sequenced in a study of CD8+CD57+ T cells in acquired aplastic anemia (dated by TCRdb to the late 2010s). Flow cytometry had shown CD8+CD57+ cell expansion in the patients selected for sequencing. The sample was run on an Illumina HiSeq 2000. TCR beta VDJ combination and CDR3 sequence profiling used genomic DNA as the template. TCRdb ran its own pipeline on the public reads, namely fastp trimming at Q25 and MiXCR clone calling, and kept in-frame beta chains. When rows share a CDR3 protein, they turn into one entry using the most common DNA and genes. The sample has hundreds of thousands of distinct CDR3 sequences on record, approximately 33% of them singletons. Clones ranked in the top ten supply under 0.95% of the sample. Material: sorted CD4+, CD8+, or CD8+CD57+ T cells (not recorded which) from PBMCs. All receptors derive from a human donor with aplastic anemia.

This clonotype was recorded at least ten times. The chain uses TRBV29-1 and TRBJ2-2; 11 nucleotides align to TRBD2. The V segment lost 6 bases and the J segment 1 base; nucleotides outside the gene matches: 1. The CDR3 spans 14 residues. Germline CDR1 reads SQVTM; CDR2 reads ANQGSEA. CDR3 DNA sequence: TGCAGCGTGGGGACTAGCGGGAACACCGGGGAGCTGTTTTTT. Encoded protein: CSVGTSGNTGELFF.

This clonotype was found many times. The chain combines TRBV2 with TRBJ1-5; D ambiguous. The CDR3 is made up of 12 amino acids. The V and J ends lost 7 bases and 8 bases respectively, with 12 bases between them. Germline lookup yields CDR1 SNHLY and CDR2 FYNNEI. CDR3 in DNA: TGTGCCAGCATGCGCGAGGTGGAGCCCCAGCATTTT. It translates to CASMREVEPQHF.

This clonotype was counted a few times. The V call is TRBV30, the J call TRBJ2-7, with D possibly TRBD1 on 5 matching bases. The V gene's germline CDR1 is GTSNPN and CDR2 SVGIG (reference sequence). The CDR3 loop spans 12 amino acids. V dropped 2 bases and J dropped 3 bases, with 8 bases sitting between them. The CDR3 is CAWSQTDYEQYF. CDR3 sequence (DNA): TGTGCCTGGAGTCAGACAGACTACGAGCAGTACTTC.

Comment on this clonotype: With a much larger clone just one base away, this may be a read error. This chain links TRBV20-1 with TRBJ2-3; a possible D gene is TRBD2 (6 bases). This CDR3 is 14 amino acids long. In germline, CDR1 is DFQATT, CDR2 SNEGSKA (reference sequence). The CDR3 sequence is CSASRSTSTGTQYF. CDR3 bases: TGCAGTGCTAGCAGGAGCACTAGCACAGGTACGCAGTATTTT.

This clonotype was counted ten times or more. The rearrangement joins TRBV20-1 to TRBJ2-7; no clear D gene. Germline CDR1 reads DFQATT; CDR2 reads SNEGSKA (reference sequence). The CDR3 runs to 12 residues. V was shortened by 2 bases and J by 2 bases, with 7 bases between the two germline ends. The CDR3 sequence is CSARLGAYEQYF. For the CDR3, the DNA is TGCAGTGCTAGACTCGGAGCCTACGAGCAGTACTTC.

This clonotype occurred many times. The rearrangement uses TRBV19 and TRBJ2-7; 7 bases map to TRBD1. The germline V gene has CDR1 LNHDA and CDR2 SQIVND (reference sequence). CDR3 size: 15 residues. With V trimmed by 5 bases and J by 0 bases, 7 bases remained unmatched. CDR3 DNA sequence: TGTGCCAGTAGTCCGCAGACAGGGAACTCCTACGAGCAGTACTTC. It translates to CASSPQTGNSYEQYF.

In the case of this clonotype: Since a much larger clone is just one base distant, this may be a read error. This rearrangement joins TRBV19 to TRBJ2-5; D is ambiguous. Germline V CDR1 and CDR2: LNHDA, SQIVND (reference sequence). This CDR3 has 13 residues. CDR3 nucleotide sequence: TGTGCCAGTAGTCCAGGACCCTCAGAGACCCAGCACTTC. It specifies CASSPGPSETQHF.

This CDR3 reads CASSESVAYEQYF. In DNA form, the CDR3 reads TGCGCCAGCAGTGAGTCAGTTGCCTACGAGCAGTACTTC. The chain carries TRBV10-1 and TRBJ2-7; D is unclear. The CDR3 consists of 13 residues. Per germline, CDR1 WNHNN and CDR2 SYGVQD (reference sequence). V lost 0 bases and J lost 2, with 5 bases in between.

This clonotype was seen ten or more times. This chain links TRBV2 with TRBJ1-1; D uncertain. This CDR3 has 13 residues. V dropped 6 bases and J dropped 3 bases, with 11 bases sitting between them. Germline V gives CDR1 SNHLY, CDR2 FYNNEI. DNA of the CDR3: TGTGCCAGCAGATACGACGGAGACACTGAAGCTTTCTTT. Amino acids: CASRYDGDTEAFF.